Listed here is a single TCR beta chain. The data are from a study of blood T cell repertoires in COVID-19. Study-wide background: Samples taken during acute and convalescent COVID-19 were collected in the United States, Italy and Spain. Sources were T cells, B-cell-depleted T cells, or PBMCs; the material itself was cDNA or gDNA.

In the original workflow: Scientists estimated how many nucleated cells there were by amplifying reference gene primers. The method was immunoSEQ multiplex PCR; TCRdb's version includes in-frame clones alone and lacks a portion of them. V, J and clone size are taken as reported in that table, and D and trimming were inferred from the DNA itself. In the table there are more than 110,000 clones, around 81% of which are singletons. Germline lookup yields CDR1 MDHEN and CDR2 SYDVKM. The CDR3 loop spans 14 amino acids. The V end lost 5 bases, the J end lost 2 bases, and 11 bases lay between the germline ends.

The TCR sequence derives from a woman aged 55-69 years with acute or convalescent COVID-19. Sequencing was carried out using peripheral blood. The chain carries TRBV28 and TRBJ2-3; the D is unclear. The chain's CDR3 is CASSVRRDTDTQYF. Here the CDR3 DNA reads TGTGCCAGCAGTGTTAGAAGAGACACAGATACGCAGTATTTT.